This T cell receptor beta chain derives from a study of blood T cells in healthy people across ages. Study results and limitations: Among long-lived donors, naive CD4+ cells were more numerous and diversity higher than in aged donors.

V was clipped by 3 bases and J by 0 bases; unmatched bases: 9. This CDR3 is built from 17 residues. In germline, CDR1 is LNHDA, CDR2 SQIVND (reference sequence). Healthy Caucasian individuals from Russia aged about 6 to 90 served as donors. In this sample, this clonotype turned up a few times. Its antigen remains unknown. Next came a second PCR, run for about 7 to 12 cycles, which used a sample-barcoded 5' primer along with a J-beta primer mix. A single record per CDR3 protein comes from TCRdb applying MiXCR to the 5' RACE reads. The sample records about 730,000 distinct CDR3 sequences, roughly two fifths being singletons.

The source material was blood. This chain uses TRBV19 with TRBJ2-3; 7 nucleotides match TRBD1. This TCR derives from a woman aged 60-75 years in good health. The CDR3 loop reads CASSIPTGQASTDTQYF. The CDR3 nucleotides are TGTGCCAGTAGTATCCCAACCGGACAGGCCAGCACAGATACGCAGTATTTT. Looking up the rest from reference TRBV19 and TRBJ2-3 gives the full variable domain: DGGITQSPKYLFRKEGQNVTLSCEQNLNHDAMYWYRQDPGQGLRLIYYSQIVNDFQKGDIAEGYSVSREKKESFPLTVTSAQKNPTAFYLCASSIPTGQASTDTQYFGPGTRLTVL.